This entry concerns a single TCR beta chain. The V gene lost 4 bases and the J gene lost 6 bases, with 16 bases spanning the gap. The V gene's germline CDR1 is SEHNR and CDR2 FQNEAQ (reference sequence). The length of the CDR3 is 14 residues. This sample is part of a study of blood T cell repertoires in COVID-19. Looking at the study overall: Acute and convalescent COVID-19 specimens originated in the United States, Italy and Spain. PBMCs, B-cell-depleted T cells, or T cells were the source of the cDNA or gDNA that made up the material.

Authors' methods: Quantification of nucleated cells was approximated via reference gene primer amplification. TCRdb's copy holds only in-frame clones and misses some; the assay was immunoSEQ multiplex PCR. The V and J calls and clone size are taken from that table; D and trimming were inferred from the DNA. The sample carries tens of thousands of clones, 90% to 95% recorded once. The V gene is TRBV7-9, the J gene TRBJ2-7, with a weak D call TRBD1 (6 bases). This TCR derives from a man in his sixties with acute or convalescent COVID-19. The specimen sequenced was peripheral blood. As DNA, the CDR3 is TGTGCCAGCAGCTCGCCCAACAGGGTACTCGAGCAGTACTTC. It translates to CASSSPNRVLEQYF. Based on the CDR3 plus reference TRBV7-9 and TRBJ2-7, the full variable domain is DTGVSQNPRHKITKRGQNVTFRCDPISEHNRLYWYRQTLGQGPEFLTYFQNEAQLEKSRLLSDRFSAERPKGSFSTLEIQRTEQGDSAMYLCASSSPNRVLEQYFGPGTRLTVT.